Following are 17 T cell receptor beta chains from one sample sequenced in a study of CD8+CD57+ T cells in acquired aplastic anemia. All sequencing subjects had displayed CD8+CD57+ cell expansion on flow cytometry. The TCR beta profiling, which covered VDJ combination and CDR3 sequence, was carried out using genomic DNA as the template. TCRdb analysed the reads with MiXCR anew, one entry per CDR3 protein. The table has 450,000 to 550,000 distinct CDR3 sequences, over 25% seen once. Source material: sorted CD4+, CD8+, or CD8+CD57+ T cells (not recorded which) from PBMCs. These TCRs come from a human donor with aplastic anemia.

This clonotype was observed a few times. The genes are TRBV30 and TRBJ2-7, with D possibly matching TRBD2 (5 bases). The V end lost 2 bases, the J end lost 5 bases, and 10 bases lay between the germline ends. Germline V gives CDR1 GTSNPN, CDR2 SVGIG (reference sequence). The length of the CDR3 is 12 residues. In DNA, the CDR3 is TGTGCCTGGAGTTCGGGGTCCCACGAGCAGTACTTC. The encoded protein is CAWSSGSHEQYF.

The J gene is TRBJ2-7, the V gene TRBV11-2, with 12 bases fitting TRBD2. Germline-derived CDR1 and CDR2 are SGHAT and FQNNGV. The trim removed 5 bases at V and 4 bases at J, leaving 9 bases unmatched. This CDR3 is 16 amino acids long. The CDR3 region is CASSPTSGGTWYEQYF. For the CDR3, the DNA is TGTGCCAGCAGCCCGACTAGCGGGGGAACTTGGTACGAGCAGTACTTC.

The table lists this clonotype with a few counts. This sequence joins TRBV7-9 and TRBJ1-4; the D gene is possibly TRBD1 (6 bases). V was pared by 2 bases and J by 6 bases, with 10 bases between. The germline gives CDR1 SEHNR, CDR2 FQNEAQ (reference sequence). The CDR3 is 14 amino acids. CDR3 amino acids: CASSLTAGDEKLFF. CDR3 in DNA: TGTGCCAGCAGCTTAACGGCAGGGGATGAAAAACTGTTTTTT.

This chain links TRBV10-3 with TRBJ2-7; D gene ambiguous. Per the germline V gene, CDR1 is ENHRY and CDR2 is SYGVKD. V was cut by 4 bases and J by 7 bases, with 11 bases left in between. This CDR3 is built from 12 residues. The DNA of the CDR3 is TGTGCCATCAGTGCTAGTTCGGGTGAGCAGTACTTC. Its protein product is CAISASSGEQYF.

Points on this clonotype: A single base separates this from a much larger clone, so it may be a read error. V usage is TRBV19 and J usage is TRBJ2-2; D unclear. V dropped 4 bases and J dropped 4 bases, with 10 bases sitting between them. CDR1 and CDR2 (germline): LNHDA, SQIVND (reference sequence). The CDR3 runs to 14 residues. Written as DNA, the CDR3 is TGTGCCAGTAGTAGGGTCAGCTTCACCGGGGAGCTGTTTTTT. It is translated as CASSRVSFTGELFF. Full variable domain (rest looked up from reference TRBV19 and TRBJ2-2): DGGITQSPKYLFRKEGQNVTLSCEQNLNHDAMYWYRQDPGQGLRLIYYSQIVNDFQKGDIAEGYSVSREKKESFPLTVTSAQKNPTAFYLCASSRVSFTGELFFGEGSRLTVL.

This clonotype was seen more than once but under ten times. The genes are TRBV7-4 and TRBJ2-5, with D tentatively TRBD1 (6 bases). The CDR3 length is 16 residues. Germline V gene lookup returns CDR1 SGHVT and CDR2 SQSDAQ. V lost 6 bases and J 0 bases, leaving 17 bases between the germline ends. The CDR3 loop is CASSLTLRGYQETQYF. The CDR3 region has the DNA TGTGCCAGCAGTTTGACCCTCAGGGGATACCAAGAGACCCAGTACTTC.

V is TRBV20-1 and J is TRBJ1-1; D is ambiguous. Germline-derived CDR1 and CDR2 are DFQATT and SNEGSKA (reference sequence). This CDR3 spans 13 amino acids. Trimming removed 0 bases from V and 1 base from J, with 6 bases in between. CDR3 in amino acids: CSARDRQNTEAFF. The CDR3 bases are TGCAGTGCTAGAGATCGACAGAACACTGAAGCTTTCTTT.

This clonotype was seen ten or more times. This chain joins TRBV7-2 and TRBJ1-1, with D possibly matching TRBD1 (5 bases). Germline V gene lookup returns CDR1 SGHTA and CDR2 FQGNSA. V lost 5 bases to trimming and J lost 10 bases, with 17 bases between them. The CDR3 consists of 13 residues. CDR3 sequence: CASSPDRSFGAFF. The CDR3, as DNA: TGTGCCAGCAGCCCAGACAGATCTTTCGGAGCTTTCTTT.

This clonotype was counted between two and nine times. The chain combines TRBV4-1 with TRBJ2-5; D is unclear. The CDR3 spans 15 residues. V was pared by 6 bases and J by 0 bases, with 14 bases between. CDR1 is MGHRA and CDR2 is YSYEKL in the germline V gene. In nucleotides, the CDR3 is TGCGCCAGCAGTCTAAGACCTTCCTACCAAGAGACCCAGTACTTC. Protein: CASSLRPSYQETQYF.

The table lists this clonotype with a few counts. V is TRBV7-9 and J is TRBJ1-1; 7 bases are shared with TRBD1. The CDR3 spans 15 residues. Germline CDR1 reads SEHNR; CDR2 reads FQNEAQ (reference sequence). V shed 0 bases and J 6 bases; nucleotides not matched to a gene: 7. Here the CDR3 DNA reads TGTGCCAGCAGCTTAGCGGAAGGGGGCAGGTCTGAAGCTTTCTTT. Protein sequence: CASSLAEGGRSEAFF.

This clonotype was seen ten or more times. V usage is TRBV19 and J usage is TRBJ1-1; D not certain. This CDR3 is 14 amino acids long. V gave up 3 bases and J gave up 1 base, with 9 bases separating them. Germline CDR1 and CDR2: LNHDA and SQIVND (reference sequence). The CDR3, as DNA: TGTGCCAGTAGTATTAACACGGAGAACACTGAAGCTTTCTTT. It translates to CASSINTENTEAFF.

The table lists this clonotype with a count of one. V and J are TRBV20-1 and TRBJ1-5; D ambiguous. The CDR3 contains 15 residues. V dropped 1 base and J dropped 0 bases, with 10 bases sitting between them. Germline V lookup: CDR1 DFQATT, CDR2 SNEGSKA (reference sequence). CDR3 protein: CSARVVTNSNQPQHF. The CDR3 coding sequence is TGCAGTGCTAGAGTGGTTACAAATAGCAATCAGCCCCAGCATTTT.

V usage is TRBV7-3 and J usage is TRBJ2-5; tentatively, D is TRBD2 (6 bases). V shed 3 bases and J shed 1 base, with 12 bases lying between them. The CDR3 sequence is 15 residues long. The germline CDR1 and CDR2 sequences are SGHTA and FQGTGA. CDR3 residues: CASSLVLGGQETQYF. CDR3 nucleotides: TGTGCCAGCAGCTTGGTTTTGGGGGGCCAAGAGACCCAGTACTTC.

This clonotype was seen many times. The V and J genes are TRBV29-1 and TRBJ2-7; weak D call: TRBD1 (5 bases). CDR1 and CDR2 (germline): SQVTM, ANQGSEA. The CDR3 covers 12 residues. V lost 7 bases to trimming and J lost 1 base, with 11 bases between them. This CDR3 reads CSASPGSYEQYF. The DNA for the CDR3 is TGCAGCGCCTCCCCAGGGTCCTACGAGCAGTACTTC.

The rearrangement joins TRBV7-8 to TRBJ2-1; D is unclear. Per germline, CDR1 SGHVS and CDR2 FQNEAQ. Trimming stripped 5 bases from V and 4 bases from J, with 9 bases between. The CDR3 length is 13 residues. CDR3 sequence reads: CASSPDLYNEQFF. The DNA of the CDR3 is TGTGCCAGCAGCCCGGATCTATACAATGAGCAGTTCTTC.

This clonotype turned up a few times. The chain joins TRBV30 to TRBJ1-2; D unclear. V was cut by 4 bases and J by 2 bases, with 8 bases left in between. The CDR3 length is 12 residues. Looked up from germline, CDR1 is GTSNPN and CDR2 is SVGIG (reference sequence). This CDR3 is CAWTPRNYGYTF. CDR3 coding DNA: TGTGCCTGGACTCCCCGCAACTATGGCTACACCTTC.

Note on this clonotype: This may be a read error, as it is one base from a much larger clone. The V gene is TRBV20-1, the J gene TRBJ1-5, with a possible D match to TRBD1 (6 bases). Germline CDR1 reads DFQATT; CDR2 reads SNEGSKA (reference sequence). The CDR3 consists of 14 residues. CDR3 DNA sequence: TGCCGTGCTAGGGGGGAAGGTAGCAATCAGCCCCAGCATTTT. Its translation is CRARGEGSNQPQHF.